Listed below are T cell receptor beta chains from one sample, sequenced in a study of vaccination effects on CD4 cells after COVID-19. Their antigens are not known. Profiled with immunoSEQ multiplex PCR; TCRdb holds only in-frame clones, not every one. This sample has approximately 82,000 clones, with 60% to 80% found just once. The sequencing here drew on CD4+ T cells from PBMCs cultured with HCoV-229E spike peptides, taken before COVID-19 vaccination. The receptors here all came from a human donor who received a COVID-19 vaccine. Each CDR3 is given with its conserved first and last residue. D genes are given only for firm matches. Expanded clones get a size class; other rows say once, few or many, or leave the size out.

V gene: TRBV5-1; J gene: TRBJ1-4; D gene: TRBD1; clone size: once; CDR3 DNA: TGCGCCAGCAGCGACCGGGACAGGGGTAATGAAAAACTGTTTTTT; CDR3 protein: CASSDRDRGNEKLFF
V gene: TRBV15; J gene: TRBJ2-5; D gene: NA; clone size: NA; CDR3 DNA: TGTGCCACCAGCAAACAGGCTCAAGAGACCCAGTACTTC; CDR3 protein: CATSKQAQETQYF
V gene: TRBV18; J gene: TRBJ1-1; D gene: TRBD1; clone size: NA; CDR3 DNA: TGTGCCAGCTCACCGAGGACAGGGGGCTTGAACACTGAAGCTTTCTTT; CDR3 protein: CASSPRTGGLNTEAFF
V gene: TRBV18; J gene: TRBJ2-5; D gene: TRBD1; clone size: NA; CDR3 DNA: TGTGCCAGCTCACCAGGGACAGGGGAGACCCAGTACTTC; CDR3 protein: CASSPGTGETQYF
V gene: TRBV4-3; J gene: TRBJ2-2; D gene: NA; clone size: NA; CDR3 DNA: TGCGCCAGCAGCCAATTTGGTTGGACGAACACCGGGGAGCTGTTTTTT; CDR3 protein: CASSQFGWTNTGELFF
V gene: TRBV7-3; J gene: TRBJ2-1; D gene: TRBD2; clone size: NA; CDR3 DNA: TGTGCCAGCAGCTTGTGGACTAGCGGGGACAATGAGCAGTTCTTC; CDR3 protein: CASSLWTSGDNEQFF
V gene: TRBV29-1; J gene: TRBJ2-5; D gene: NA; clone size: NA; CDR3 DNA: TGCAGCGTTGCCCATCCCCTTCCCCCGCCCCCAGAGACCCAGTACTTC; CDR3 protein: CSVAHPLPPPPETQYF
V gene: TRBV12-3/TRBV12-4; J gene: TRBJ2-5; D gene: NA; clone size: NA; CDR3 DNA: TGTGCCAGCAGTTTCTTCCAGACCCAGTACTTC; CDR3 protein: CASSFFQTQYF
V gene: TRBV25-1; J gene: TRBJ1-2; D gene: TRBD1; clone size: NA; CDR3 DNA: TGTGCCAGCAGCCGACAGGGGGACTATGGCTACACCTTC; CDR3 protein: CASSRQGDYGYTF
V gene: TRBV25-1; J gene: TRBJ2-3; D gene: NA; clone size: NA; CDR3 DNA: TGTGCCAGCAGTGAAATAACAGATACGCAGTATTTT; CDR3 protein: CASSEITDTQYF
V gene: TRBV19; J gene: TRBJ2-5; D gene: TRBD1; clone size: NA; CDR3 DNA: TGTGCCAGTAGCAAAAACAGGGGGCGCGCGGAGACCCAGTACTTC; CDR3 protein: CASSKNRGRAETQYF
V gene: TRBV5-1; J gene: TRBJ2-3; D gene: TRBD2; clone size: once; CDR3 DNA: TGCGCCAGCAGTTCCTACTCCGGGGGGGCAGATACGCAGTATTTT; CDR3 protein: CASSSYSGGADTQYF
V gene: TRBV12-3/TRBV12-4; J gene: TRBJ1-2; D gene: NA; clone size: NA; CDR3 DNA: TGTGCCAGCAGCCCTCGGGACAACTATGGCTACACCTTC; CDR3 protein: CASSPRDNYGYTF
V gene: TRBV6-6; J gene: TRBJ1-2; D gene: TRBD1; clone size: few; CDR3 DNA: TGTGCCAGCAGAGATACAGGGGGCTTGGGCTATGGCTACACCTTC; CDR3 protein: CASRDTGGLGYGYTF
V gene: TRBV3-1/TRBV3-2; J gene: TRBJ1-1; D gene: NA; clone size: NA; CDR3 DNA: TGTGCCAGCAGCCAAACGGCGACTGAAGCTTTCTTT; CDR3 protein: CASSQTATEAFF
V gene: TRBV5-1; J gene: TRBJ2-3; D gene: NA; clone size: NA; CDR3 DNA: TGCGCCAGCAGCTTGGGCCCAGGGAGCACAGATACGCAGTATTTT; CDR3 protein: CASSLGPGSTDTQYF
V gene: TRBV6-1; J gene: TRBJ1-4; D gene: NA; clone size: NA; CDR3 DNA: TGTGCCAGCAGTGAAGGCTTGGGGCAGGGTGCAACTAATGAAAAACTGTTTTTT; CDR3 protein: CASSEGLGQGATNEKLFF
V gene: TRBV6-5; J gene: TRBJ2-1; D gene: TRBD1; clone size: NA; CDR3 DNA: TGTGCCAGCAGTTTTACAGGGGTGTCCTACAATGAGCAGTTCTTC; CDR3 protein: CASSFTGVSYNEQFF
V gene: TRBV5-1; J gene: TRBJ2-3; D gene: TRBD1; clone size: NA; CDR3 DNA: TGCGCCAGCAGCTTAACAGGGGGCCAAGGGAGCAGGAGCCCAGATACGCAGTATTTT; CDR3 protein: CASSLTGGQGSRSPDTQYF
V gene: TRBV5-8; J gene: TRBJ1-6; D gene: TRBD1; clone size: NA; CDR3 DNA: TGTGCCAGCAGCTTCCCGGGACAGGGTTCACCCCTCCACTTT; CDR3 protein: CASSFPGQGSPLHF
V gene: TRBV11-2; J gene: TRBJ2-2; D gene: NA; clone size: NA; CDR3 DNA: TGTGCCAGCAGCTTGGGAGCCGGGGAGCTGTTTTTT; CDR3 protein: CASSLGAGELFF
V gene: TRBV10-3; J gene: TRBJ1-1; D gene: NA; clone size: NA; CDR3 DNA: TGTGCCATCAGTGAGTCCGGGGACACTGAAGCTTTCTTT; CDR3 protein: CAISESGDTEAFF